This T cell receptor (beta chain) appears in the sequencing data of a study of T-cell reconstitution after alpha-beta-depleted transplantation in children. Findings and limits, study-wide: High day-60 TCRbeta diversity in some patients came from surviving recipient T cells and thymic progenitors.

The TCRbeta library was prepared with unique molecular identifiers. TCRdb reprocessed the PCR reads with MiXCR, giving one entry per CDR3 protein. The table records 750,000 to 950,000 distinct CDR3 sequences, around 15% of them present only once. As to this clonotype: Its antigen is not known.

Trimming left V 2 bases short and J 4 bases short, with 18 bases between. The CDR3 covers 16 residues. Looked up from germline, CDR1 is MDHEN and CDR2 is SYDVKM. The clonotype was recovered from a male patient aged 10 to 17 who had a stem cell transplant for acute lymphoblastic leukemia, so the T cells may come from the graft donor. The chain combines TRBV28 with TRBJ2-7; possible D gene TRBD2, 6 bases. The sequencing used PBMCs, mostly from graft donor cells, collected 360 days after TCRalphabeta/CD19-depleted stem cell transplant. The CDR3 spells CASSLGWAGIQYEQYF. The CDR3 region has the DNA TGTGCCAGCAGTTTAGGGTGGGCGGGAATCCAGTACGAGCAGTACTTC.